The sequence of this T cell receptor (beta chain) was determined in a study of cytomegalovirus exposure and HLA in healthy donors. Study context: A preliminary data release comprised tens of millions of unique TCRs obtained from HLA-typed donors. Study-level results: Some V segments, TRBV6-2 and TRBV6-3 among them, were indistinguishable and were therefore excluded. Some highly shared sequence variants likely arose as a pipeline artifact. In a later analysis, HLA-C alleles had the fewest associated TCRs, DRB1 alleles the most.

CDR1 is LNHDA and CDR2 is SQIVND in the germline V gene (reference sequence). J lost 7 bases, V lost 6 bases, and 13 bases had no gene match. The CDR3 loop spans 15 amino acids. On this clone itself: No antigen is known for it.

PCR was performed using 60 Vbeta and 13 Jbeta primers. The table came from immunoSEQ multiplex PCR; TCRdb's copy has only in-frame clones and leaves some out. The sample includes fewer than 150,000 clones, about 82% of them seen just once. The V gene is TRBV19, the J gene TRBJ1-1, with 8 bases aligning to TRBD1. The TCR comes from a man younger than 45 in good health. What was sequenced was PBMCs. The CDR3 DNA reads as TGTGCCAGTAGCCCCCTTGACAGGGGCACCGTTGAAGCTTTCTTT. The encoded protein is CASSPLDRGTVEAFF. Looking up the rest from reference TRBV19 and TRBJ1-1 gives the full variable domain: DGGITQSPKYLFRKEGQNVTLSCEQNLNHDAMYWYRQDPGQGLRLIYYSQIVNDFQKGDIAEGYSVSREKKESFPLTVTSAQKNPTAFYLCASSPLDRGTVEAFFGQGTRLTVV.